What follows are 12 T cell receptor beta chains derived from one specimen sequenced in a study of cytomegalovirus exposure and HLA in healthy donors. The PCR was carried out with 60 Vbeta primers and 13 Jbeta primers. The protocol was immunoSEQ multiplex PCR, while the TCRdb copy is restricted to in-frame clones and leaves out a portion. The table shows approximately 160,000 clones, with 60% to 80% occurring only once. The sample taken for sequencing was PBMCs. All receptors come from a male donor in good health and CMV-seronegative.

Only a few counts were recorded for this clone. V usage is TRBV11-3 and J usage is TRBJ2-3; TRBD2 matches 12 bases. V lost 5 bases and J lost 2; bases outside the gene matches: 5. CDR1 SGHNT and CDR2 YENEEA come from the germline V gene. This CDR3 is 16 amino acids long. CDR3 sequence: CASSRGTSGSTDTQYF. DNA of the CDR3: TGTGCCAGCAGCCGGGGGACTAGCGGGTCCACAGATACGCAGTATTTT.

This rearrangement joins TRBV6-4 to TRBJ2-3; 10 positions match TRBD1. Germline CDR1 reads MRHNA; CDR2 reads SNTAGT. The CDR3 is 16 amino acids. The trim removed 0 bases at V and 4 bases at J, leaving 4 bases unmatched. The CDR3: CASSDSLTGGADTQYF. For the CDR3, the DNA is TGTGCCAGCAGTGACTCCTTGACAGGGGGCGCAGATACGCAGTATTTT.

The rearrangement uses TRBV5-1 and TRBJ2-2; 7 bases fit TRBD1. The V gene's germline CDR1 is SGHRS and CDR2 YFSETQ. This CDR3 comprises 16 residues. V lost 3 bases to trimming and J lost 2 bases; unmatched junction nucleotides: 7. The CDR3 sequence: CASSSTGTANTGELFF. The DNA for the CDR3 is TGCGCCAGCAGCTCTACCGGGACAGCCAACACCGGGGAGCTGTTTTTT. Supplemented by reference TRBV5-1 and TRBJ2-2, the full variable domain reads KAGVTQTPRYLIKTRGQQVTLSCSPISGHRSVSWYQQTPGQGLQFLFEYFSETQRNKGNFPGRFSGRQFSNSRSEMNVSTLELGDSALYLCASSSTGTANTGELFFGEGSRLTVL.

This rearrangement joins TRBV5-1 to TRBJ2-3; TRBD2 agrees at 7 bases. Germline V lookup: CDR1 SGHRS, CDR2 YFSETQ. The CDR3 sequence is 15 residues long. The V and J ends lost 2 bases and 6 bases, in that order; junction bases with no gene match: 9. This chain's CDR3 is CASSFGGSGGDTQYF. DNA for the CDR3: TGCGCCAGCAGCTTTGGGGGTTCCGGGGGGGATACGCAGTATTTT.

The chain is built from TRBV6-6 and TRBJ2-7; D is possibly TRBD1 (6 bases). This CDR3 spans 14 amino acids. Germline V gene sequence: CDR1 MNHNY, CDR2 SVGAGI (reference sequence). Trimming removed 4 bases from V and 2 bases from J, with 12 bases in between. CDR3 sequence: CASSFLGGPYEQYF. In DNA, the CDR3 is TGTGCCAGCAGTTTCCTAGGGGGTCCCTACGAGCAGTACTTC.

The V call is TRBV6-6, the J call TRBJ2-1, with 7 bases aligning to TRBD2. V shed 5 bases and J 2 bases; nucleotides not matched to a gene: 3. The germline V gene encodes CDR1 MNHNY and CDR2 SVGAGI (reference sequence). The CDR3 totals 14 residues. CDR3: CASSGGRAYNEQFF. CDR3 in DNA: TGTGCCAGCAGTGGAGGGAGGGCCTACAATGAGCAGTTCTTC.

V and J are TRBV19 and TRBJ1-4; the D is unclear. In germline, CDR1 is LNHDA, CDR2 SQIVND (reference sequence). The V and J ends lost 1 base and 10 bases respectively, with 13 bases between them. This CDR3 region has 14 residues. The chain's CDR3 is CASSIGSPSGKLFF. Written as DNA, the CDR3 is TGTGCCAGTAGTATAGGGAGTCCAAGCGGAAAACTGTTTTTT.

The V call is TRBV6-5, the J call TRBJ1-2; D not certain. This CDR3 comprises 14 residues. From germline, CDR1 is MNHEY and CDR2 SVGAGI. Deletions cut 0 bases from V and 5 bases from J, with 10 bases between. The CDR3 loop reads CASSYSAGVYGYTF. CDR3 in DNA: TGTGCCAGCAGTTACTCAGCGGGAGTGTATGGCTACACCTTC.

The chain carries TRBV19 and TRBJ1-5; D gene unclear. CDR1 is LNHDA and CDR2 is SQIVND in the germline V gene (reference sequence). The CDR3 is 14 residues long. The V end lost 0 bases, the J end lost 5 bases, and 8 bases lay between the germline ends. CDR3 region: CASSIDGGDQPQHF. CDR3 bases: TGTGCCAGTAGTATAGATGGCGGGGATCAGCCCCAGCATTTT.

Only one count was recorded for this clone. The chain uses TRBV5-1 and TRBJ1-2; no clear D. This CDR3 region has 13 residues. In germline, CDR1 is SGHRS, CDR2 YFSETQ. V was clipped by 4 bases and J by 8 bases, with 15 bases between them. The DNA for the CDR3 is TGCGCCAGCAGCCCAGCCGATCGAGGCGGCTACACCTTC. It specifies CASSPADRGGYTF.

This chain connects TRBV19 to TRBJ2-1, with TRBD1 matching 9 bases. V trimming: 5 bases; J trimming: 7 bases; junction bases outside the gene matches: 9. Germline-derived CDR1 and CDR2 are LNHDA and SQIVND (reference sequence). This CDR3 is built from 15 residues. CDR3 region: CASSVRGQGPNEQFF. CDR3 coding DNA: TGTGCCAGTAGTGTCCGAGGACAGGGGCCAAATGAGCAGTTCTTC.

The table lists this clone with a count of one. Written as DNA, the CDR3 is TGTGCCAGCAGCCCCCATCGGGGGGGGTACGAGCAGTACTTC. Translating gives CASSPHRGGYEQYF. The chain has TRBV7-3 and TRBJ2-5, with 8 nucleotides matching TRBD2. The last part of the DNA fits TRBJ2-7 better; the J call may be wrong. The CDR3 spans 14 residues. Germline V CDR1 and CDR2: SGHTA, FQGTGA.